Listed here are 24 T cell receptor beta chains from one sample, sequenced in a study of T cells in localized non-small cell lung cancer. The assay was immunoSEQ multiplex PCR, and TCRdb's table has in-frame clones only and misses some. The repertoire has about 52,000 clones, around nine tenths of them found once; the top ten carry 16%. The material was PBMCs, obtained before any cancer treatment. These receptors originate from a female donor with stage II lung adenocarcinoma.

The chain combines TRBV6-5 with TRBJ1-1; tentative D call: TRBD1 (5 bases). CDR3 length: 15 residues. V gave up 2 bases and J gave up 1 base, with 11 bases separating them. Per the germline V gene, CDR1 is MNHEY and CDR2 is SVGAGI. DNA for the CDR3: TGTGCCAGCAGTTACGATCGGACATCGAACACTGAAGCTTTCTTT. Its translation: CASSYDRTSNTEAFF.

The DNA of the CDR3 is TGTGCCAGCAATCAAGGGACAGGTGAAGCTTTCTTT. Translation gives CASNQGTGEAFF. V and J are TRBV25-1 and TRBJ1-1, with TRBD1 matching over 8 bases. The germline CDR1 and CDR2 sequences are MGHDK and SYGVNS. The CDR3 covers 12 residues. J gave up 7 bases and V 7 bases, and 5 bases lay outside the gene matches.

The CDR3 sequence: CASSKGPGQSEPNEQFF. The CDR3 DNA is TGTGCCAGCAGCAAAGGACCTGGACAGAGCGAGCCCAATGAGCAGTTCTTC. The chain uses TRBV21-1 and TRBJ2-1; TRBD1 reflects the table's D call only, with no check against the DNA. TRBV21-1 is reported as a pseudogene. CDR3 size: 17 residues.

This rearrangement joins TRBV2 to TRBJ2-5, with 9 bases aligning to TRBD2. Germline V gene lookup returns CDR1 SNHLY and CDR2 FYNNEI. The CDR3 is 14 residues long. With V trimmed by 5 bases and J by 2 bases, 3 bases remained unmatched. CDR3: CASSLLAGQETQYF. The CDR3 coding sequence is TGTGCCAGCAGTCTTCTAGCGGGGCAAGAGACCCAGTACTTC.

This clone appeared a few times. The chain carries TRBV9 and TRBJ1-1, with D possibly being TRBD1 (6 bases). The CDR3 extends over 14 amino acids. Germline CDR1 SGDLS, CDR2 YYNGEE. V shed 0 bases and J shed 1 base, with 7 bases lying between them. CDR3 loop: CASSVGGANTEAFF. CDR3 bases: TGTGCCAGCAGCGTAGGGGGGGCGAACACTGAAGCTTTCTTT.

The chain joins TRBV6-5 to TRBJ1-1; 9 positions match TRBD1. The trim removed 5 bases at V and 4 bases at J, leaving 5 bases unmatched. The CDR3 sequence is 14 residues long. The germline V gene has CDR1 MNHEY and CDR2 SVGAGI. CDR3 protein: CASSVDRGGTEAFF. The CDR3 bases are TGTGCCAGCAGTGTGGACAGGGGTGGCACTGAAGCTTTCTTT.

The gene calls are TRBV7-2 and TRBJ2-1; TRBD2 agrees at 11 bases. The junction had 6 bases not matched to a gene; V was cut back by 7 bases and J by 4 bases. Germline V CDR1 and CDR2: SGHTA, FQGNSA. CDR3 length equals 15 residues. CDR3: CASTFSGGGYNEQFF. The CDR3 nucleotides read TGTGCCAGCACCTTTAGCGGGGGGGGATACAATGAGCAGTTCTTC. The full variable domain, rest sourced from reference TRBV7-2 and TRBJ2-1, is GAGVSQSPSNKVTEKGKDVELRCDPISGHTALYWYRQSLGQGLEFLIYFQGNSAPDKSGLPSDRFSAERTGGSVSTLTIQRTQQEDSAVYLCASTFSGGGYNEQFFGPGTRLTVL.

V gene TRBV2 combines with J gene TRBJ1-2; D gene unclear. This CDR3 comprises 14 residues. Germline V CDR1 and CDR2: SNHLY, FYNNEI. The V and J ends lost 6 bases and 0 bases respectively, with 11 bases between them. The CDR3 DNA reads TGTGCCAGCAGCCTACAGAGACCTAACTATGGCTACACCTTC. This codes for CASSLQRPNYGYTF.

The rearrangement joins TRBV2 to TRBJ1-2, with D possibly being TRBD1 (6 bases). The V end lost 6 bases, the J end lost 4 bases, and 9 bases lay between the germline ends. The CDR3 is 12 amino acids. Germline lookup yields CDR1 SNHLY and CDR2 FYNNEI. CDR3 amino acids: CASRADSYGYTF. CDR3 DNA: TGTGCCAGCAGGGCGGACAGCTATGGCTACACCTTC.

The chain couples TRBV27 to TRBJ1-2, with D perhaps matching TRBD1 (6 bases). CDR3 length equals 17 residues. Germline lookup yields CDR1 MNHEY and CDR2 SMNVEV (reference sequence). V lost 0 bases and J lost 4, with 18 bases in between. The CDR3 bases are TGTGCCAGCAGTTTATCGATGCGAGGGGGGCTCATCTATGGCTACACCTTC. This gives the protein CASSLSMRGGLIYGYTF.

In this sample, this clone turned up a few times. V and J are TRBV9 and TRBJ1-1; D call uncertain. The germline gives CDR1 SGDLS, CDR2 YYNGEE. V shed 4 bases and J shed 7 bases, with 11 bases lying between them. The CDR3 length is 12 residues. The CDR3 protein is CASSTSRSEAFF. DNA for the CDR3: TGTGCCAGCAGCACCTCGAGGAGTGAAGCTTTCTTT.

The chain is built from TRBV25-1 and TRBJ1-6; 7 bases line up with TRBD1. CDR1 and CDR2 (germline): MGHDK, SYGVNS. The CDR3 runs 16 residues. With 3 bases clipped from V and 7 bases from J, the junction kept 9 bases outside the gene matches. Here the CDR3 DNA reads TGTGCCAGCAGTGATTCTACGACAGGGAAGAATTCACCCCTCCACTTT. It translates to CASSDSTTGKNSPLHF.

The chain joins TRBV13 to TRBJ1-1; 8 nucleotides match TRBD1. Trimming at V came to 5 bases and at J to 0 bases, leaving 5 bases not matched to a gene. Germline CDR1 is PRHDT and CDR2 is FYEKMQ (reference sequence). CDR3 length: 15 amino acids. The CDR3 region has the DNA TGTGCCAGCAGCCGCGGGACAGGCCTGAACACTGAAGCTTTCTTT. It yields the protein CASSRGTGLNTEAFF.

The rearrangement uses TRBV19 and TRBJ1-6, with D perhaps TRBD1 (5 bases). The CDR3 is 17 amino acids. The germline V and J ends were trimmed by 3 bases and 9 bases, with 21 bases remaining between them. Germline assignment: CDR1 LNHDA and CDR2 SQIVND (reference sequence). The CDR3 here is CASSIGPSGGIGSPLHF. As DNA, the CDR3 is TGTGCCAGTAGTATCGGCCCCTCTGGGGGTATAGGTTCACCCCTCCACTTT. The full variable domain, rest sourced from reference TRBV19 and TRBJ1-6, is DGGITQSPKYLFRKEGQNVTLSCEQNLNHDAMYWYRQDPGQGLRLIYYSQIVNDFQKGDIAEGYSVSREKKESFPLTVTSAQKNPTAFYLCASSIGPSGGIGSPLHFGNGTRLTVT.

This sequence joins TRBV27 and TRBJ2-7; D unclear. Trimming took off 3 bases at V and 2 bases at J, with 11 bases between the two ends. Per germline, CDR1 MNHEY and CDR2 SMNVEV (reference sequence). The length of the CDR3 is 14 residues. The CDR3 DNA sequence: TGTGCCAGCAGTTTGAGTAAGGAGCCCTACGAGCAGTACTTC. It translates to CASSLSKEPYEQYF.

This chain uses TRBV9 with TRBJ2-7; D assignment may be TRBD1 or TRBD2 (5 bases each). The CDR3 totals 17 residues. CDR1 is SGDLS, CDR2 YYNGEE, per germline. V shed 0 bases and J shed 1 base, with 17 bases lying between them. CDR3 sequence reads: CASSVGGDVRDSYEQYF. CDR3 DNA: TGTGCCAGCAGCGTAGGTGGGGACGTCCGCGATTCCTACGAGCAGTACTTC.

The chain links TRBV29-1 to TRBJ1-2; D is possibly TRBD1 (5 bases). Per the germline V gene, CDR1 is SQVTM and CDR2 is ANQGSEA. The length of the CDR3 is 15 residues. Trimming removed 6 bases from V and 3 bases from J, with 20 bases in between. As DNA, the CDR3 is TGCAGCGTCCTCCTAGGTCACGGGGGTTACTATGGCTACACCTTC. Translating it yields CSVLLGHGGYYGYTF.

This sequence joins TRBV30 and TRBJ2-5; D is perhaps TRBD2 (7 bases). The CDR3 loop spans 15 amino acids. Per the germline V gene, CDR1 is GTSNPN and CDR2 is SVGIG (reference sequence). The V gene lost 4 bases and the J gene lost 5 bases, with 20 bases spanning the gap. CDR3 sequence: CAWTLDGGRSETQYF. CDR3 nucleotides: TGTGCCTGGACTCTGGACGGGGGGCGGTCGGAGACCCAGTACTTC.

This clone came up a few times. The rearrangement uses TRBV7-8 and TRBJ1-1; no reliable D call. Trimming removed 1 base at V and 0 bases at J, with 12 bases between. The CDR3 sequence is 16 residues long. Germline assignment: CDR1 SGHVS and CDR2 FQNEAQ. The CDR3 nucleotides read TGTGCCAGCAGCTTAGGGCTAATAGGGTTGAACACTGAAGCTTTCTTT. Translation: CASSLGLIGLNTEAFF.

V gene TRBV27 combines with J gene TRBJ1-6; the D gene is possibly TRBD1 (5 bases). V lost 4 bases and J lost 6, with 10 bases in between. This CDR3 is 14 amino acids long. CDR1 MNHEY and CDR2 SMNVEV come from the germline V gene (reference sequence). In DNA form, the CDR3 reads TGTGCCAGCAGTTCCGGGGCGAGTAATTCACCCCTCCACTTT. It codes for CASSSGASNSPLHF.

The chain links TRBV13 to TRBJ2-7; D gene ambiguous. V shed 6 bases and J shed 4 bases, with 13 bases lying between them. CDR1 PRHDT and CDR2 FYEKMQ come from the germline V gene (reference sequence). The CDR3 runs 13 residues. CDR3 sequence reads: CASRVFGVYEQYF. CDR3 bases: TGTGCCAGCAGGGTATTTGGGGTTTACGAGCAGTACTTC.

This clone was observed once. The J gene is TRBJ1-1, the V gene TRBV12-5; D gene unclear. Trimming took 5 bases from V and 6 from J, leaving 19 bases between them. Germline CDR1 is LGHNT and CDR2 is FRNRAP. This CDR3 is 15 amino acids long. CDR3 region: CASGILPRLRAEAFF. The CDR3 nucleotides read TGTGCTAGTGGTATACTACCCCGTCTGCGTGCTGAAGCTTTCTTT.

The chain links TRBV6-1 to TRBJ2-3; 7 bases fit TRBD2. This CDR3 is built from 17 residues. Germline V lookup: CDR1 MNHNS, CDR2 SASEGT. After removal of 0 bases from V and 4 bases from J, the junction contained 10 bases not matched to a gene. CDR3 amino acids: CASSEALPAGVADTQYF. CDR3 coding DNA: TGTGCCAGCAGTGAAGCGCTTCCTGCGGGGGTAGCAGATACGCAGTATTTT.

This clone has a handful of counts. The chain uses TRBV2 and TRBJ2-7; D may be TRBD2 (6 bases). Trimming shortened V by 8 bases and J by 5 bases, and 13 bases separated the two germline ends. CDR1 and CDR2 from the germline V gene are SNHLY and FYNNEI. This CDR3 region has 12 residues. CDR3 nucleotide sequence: TGTGCCAGCGAGGGACTGGAGGACGAGCAGTACTTC. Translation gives CASEGLEDEQYF.